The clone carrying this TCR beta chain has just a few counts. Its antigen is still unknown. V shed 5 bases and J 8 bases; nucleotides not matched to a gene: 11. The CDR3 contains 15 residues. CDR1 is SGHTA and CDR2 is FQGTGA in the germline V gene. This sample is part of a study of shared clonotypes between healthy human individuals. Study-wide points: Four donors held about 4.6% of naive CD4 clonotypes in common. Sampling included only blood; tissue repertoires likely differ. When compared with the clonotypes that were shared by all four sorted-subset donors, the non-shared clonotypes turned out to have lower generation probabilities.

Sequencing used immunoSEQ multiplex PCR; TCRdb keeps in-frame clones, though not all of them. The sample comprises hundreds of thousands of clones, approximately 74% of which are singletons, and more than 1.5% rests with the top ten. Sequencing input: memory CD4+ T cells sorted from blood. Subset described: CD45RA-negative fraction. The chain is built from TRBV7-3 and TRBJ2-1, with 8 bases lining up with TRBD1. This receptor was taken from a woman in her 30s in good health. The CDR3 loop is CASSLRQGSVYEQFF. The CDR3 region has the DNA TGTGCCAGCAGCCTACGACAGGGGTCAGTCTATGAGCAGTTCTTC.